Presented here are 17 T cell receptor beta chains from one specimen sequenced in a study of T cell clones after liver transplantation (dated by TCRdb to about 2019). Library construction relied on the immunoSEQ multiplex PCR assay. The source is immuneACCESS, and TCRdb retained only in-frame sequences with V and J called. Part of the clones is not carried over; for the studies checked, unresolved V genes explain less than half of this, and the remainder is unexplained. The sample profile shows roughly 80,000 clones; roughly 85% of them were found once. Under 0.6% of the sample is taken by the ten largest. Sequencing was performed on CD4+ T cells from blood, taken 45 to 46 months after liver transplant. The receptor set was obtained from a human patient who received a liver transplant. Post transplant, some T cells may arise from the graft donor.

The rearrangement uses TRBV5-4 and TRBJ1-1, with D possibly TRBD1 on 5 matching bases. V was cut by 0 bases and J by 4 bases, with 7 bases left in between. Looked up from germline, CDR1 is SGHNT and CDR2 is YYREEE (reference sequence). This CDR3 spans 13 amino acids. CDR3 nucleotide sequence: TGTGCCAGCAGCTTGGCCGGGGCCACTGAAGCTTTCTTT. This sequence encodes CASSLAGATEAFF.

This clone turned up a few times. The V call is TRBV10-1, the J call TRBJ2-3; 13 bases line up with TRBD2. This CDR3 region has 16 residues. Germline assignment: CDR1 WNHNN and CDR2 SYGVQD (reference sequence). With 5 bases clipped from V and 4 bases from J, the junction kept 6 bases outside the gene matches. CDR3 amino acids: CASSTSGRAGADTQYF. The CDR3 nucleotides read TGCGCCAGCAGTACTAGCGGGAGGGCCGGCGCAGATACGCAGTATTTT.

The V and J genes are TRBV7-8 and TRBJ1-2, with 7 positions matching TRBD1. This CDR3 comprises 14 residues. Germline V gives CDR1 SGHVS, CDR2 FQNEAQ. Trimming took 2 bases from V and 3 from J; bases not matched to a gene: 3. DNA of the CDR3: TGTGCCAGCAGCTTATATCAGGGGGACTATGGCTACACCTTC. Its protein is CASSLYQGDYGYTF.

The V gene is TRBV7-2, the J gene TRBJ2-7, with D perhaps matching TRBD1 (6 bases). The CDR3 loop spans 14 amino acids. The V and J ends lost 4 bases and 3 bases respectively, with 13 bases between them. Per germline, CDR1 SGHTA and CDR2 FQGNSA. The CDR3 DNA is TGTGCCAGCAGCTCGTCCGGACAGAGCTACGAGCAGTACTTC. It encodes CASSSSGQSYEQYF. The full variable domain, completed using reference TRBV7-2 and TRBJ2-7, is GAGVSQSPSNKVTEKGKDVELRCDPISGHTALYWYRQSLGQGLEFLIYFQGNSAPDKSGLPSDRFSAERTGGSVSTLTIQRTQQEDSAVYLCASSSSGQSYEQYFGPGTRLTVT.

The gene calls are TRBV30 and TRBJ2-4; D ambiguous. Trimming removed 3 bases at V and 12 bases at J, with 12 bases between. Germline V gene sequence: CDR1 GTSNPN, CDR2 SVGIG (reference sequence). This CDR3 is built from 11 residues. DNA for the CDR3: TGTGCCTGGAGCGTTGGGTCGACTCAGTACTTC. Its protein is CAWSVGSTQYF.

This rearrangement joins TRBV4-1 to TRBJ2-5; D might be TRBD1 or TRBD2, each matching 6 bases. The V gene's germline CDR1 is MGHRA and CDR2 YSYEKL. V dropped 0 bases and J dropped 5 bases, with 19 bases sitting between them. The CDR3 has 17 amino acids. CDR3 sequence (DNA): TGCGCCAGCAGCCAAGATCAACTCGGGGGCGCACGGGAGACCCAGTACTTC. This translates into CASSQDQLGGARETQYF.

The J gene is TRBJ2-3, the V gene TRBV15; D is unclear. Germline V gene lookup returns CDR1 LNHNV and CDR2 YYDKDF (reference sequence). The CDR3 contains 14 residues. Trimming took 6 bases from V and 0 from J, leaving 10 bases between them. The CDR3 here is CATRPGISTDTQYF. The CDR3 DNA reads as TGTGCCACCAGACCAGGAATAAGCACAGATACGCAGTATTTT.

V gene TRBV28 combines with J gene TRBJ2-1; weak D call: TRBD1 (6 bases). V lost 6 bases to trimming and J lost 4 bases, with 16 bases between them. CDR3 length: 15 residues. Germline CDR1 reads MDHEN; CDR2 reads SYDVKM. The CDR3 reads CASSLDSLGYNEQFF. CDR3 DNA: TGTGCCAGCAGCCTGGACAGCCTGGGATACAATGAGCAGTTCTTC.

The chain joins TRBV15 to TRBJ1-5, with a weak D call TRBD1 (5 bases). Deletions cut 1 base from V and 0 bases from J, with 10 bases between. The CDR3 sequence is 16 residues long. Germline V CDR1 and CDR2: LNHNV, YYDKDF (reference sequence). CDR3 bases: TGTGCCACCAGCAGAGCTACAGGAGTTAGCAATCAGCCCCAGCATTTT. Translation: CATSRATGVSNQPQHF.

The chain recombines TRBV11-2 with TRBJ2-4; TRBD1 is a possible D gene (5 bases). Deletions cut 1 base from V and 8 bases from J, with 15 bases between. This CDR3 region has 15 residues. Germline V lookup: CDR1 SGHAT, CDR2 FQNNGV. The CDR3 bases are TGTGCCAGCAGCTTAGCGCAGGGTATTCTAGACATTCAGTACTTC. This encodes CASSLAQGILDIQYF.

This chain links TRBV28 with TRBJ1-2, with 7 bases lining up with TRBD1. CDR3 length equals 15 residues. The germline V gene encodes CDR1 MDHEN and CDR2 SYDVKM. The junction had 9 bases not matched to a gene; V was cut back by 7 bases and J by 1 base. CDR3 bases: TGTGCCAGCACTAGTTCCCAGGGGGGTAACTATGGCTACACCTTC. Translated: CASTSSQGGNYGYTF.

This chain connects TRBV20-1 to TRBJ2-7; D is unclear. V lost 6 bases to trimming and J lost 2 bases, with 8 bases between them. Per germline, CDR1 DFQATT and CDR2 SNEGSKA (reference sequence). The CDR3 sequence is 11 residues long. CDR3 sequence reads: CSAAPTYEQYF. In DNA, the CDR3 is TGCAGTGCAGCCCCCACCTACGAGCAGTACTTC.

This clone was detected once. The chain carries TRBV5-4 and TRBJ2-7, with D possibly TRBD2 on 6 matching bases. Germline V lookup: CDR1 SGHNT, CDR2 YYREEE (reference sequence). The V gene lost 3 bases and the J gene lost 4 bases, with 11 bases spanning the gap. This CDR3 region has 13 residues. The CDR3 coding sequence is TGTGCCAGCAGCTCGCCGGACTATTACGAGCAGTACTTC. Translating gives CASSSPDYYEQYF.

Of note for this clone: Mismatch with germline at one junction end may stem from a read error. CDR3 coding DNA: TGTGCCAGTACCACGGGACTAGCGGGCCAAGGGACCCAGTACTTC. This encodes CASTTGLAGQGTQYF. The chain is built from TRBV19 and TRBJ2-5; 12 bases align to TRBD2. CDR3 size: 15 residues. From germline, CDR1 is LNHDA and CDR2 SQIVND (reference sequence).

The chain combines TRBV6-6 with TRBJ2-7; D possibly matches TRBD1 or TRBD2 (5 bases each). The germline V and J ends were trimmed by 6 bases and 2 bases, with 8 bases remaining between them. The CDR3 extends over 12 amino acids. CDR1 MNHNY and CDR2 SVGAGI come from the germline V gene (reference sequence). The CDR3 loop reads CASRGVAYEQYF. In DNA form, the CDR3 reads TGTGCCAGCAGGGGGGTCGCCTACGAGCAGTACTTC.

The chain carries TRBV5-1 and TRBJ1-4; 8 bases are a match to TRBD1. With V trimmed by 4 bases and J by 8 bases, 10 bases remained unmatched. Germline loops: CDR1 SGHRS, CDR2 YFSETQ. The CDR3 length is 15 residues. CDR3 amino acids: CASSLGQGGGEKLFF. CDR3 in DNA: TGCGCCAGCAGCCTCGGACAGGGAGGAGGGGAAAAACTGTTTTTT.

The chain has TRBV30 and TRBJ1-3; 7 bases are a match to TRBD1. CDR3 length equals 16 residues. The germline gives CDR1 GTSNPN, CDR2 SVGIG (reference sequence). V lost 3 bases to trimming and J lost 0 bases; unmatched junction nucleotides: 8. The CDR3 coding sequence is TGTGCCTGGAGCGCCCCGGGACAGTTCTCTGGAAACACCATATATTTT. Its translation: CAWSAPGQFSGNTIYF.